This T cell receptor (beta chain) derives from a study of blood T cell repertoires in COVID-19. Study-level background: Italy, Spain and the United States were the sources of the convalescent and acute COVID-19 samples. PBMCs, B-cell-depleted T cells, or T cells were the source of the cDNA or gDNA that made up the material.

In the original processing: By means of reference gene primer amplification, nucleated cell counts were estimated. Some clones are missing from TCRdb's copy, which holds only in-frame ones; the method was immunoSEQ multiplex PCR. The V and J calls and the clone size are those of that table, but D and trimming were determined from the DNA. The sample shows 300,000 or so clones, 90% of them seen only once. Germline V gives CDR1 SSHAT, CDR2 FNYEAQ (reference sequence). The CDR3 spans 13 residues. V dropped 5 bases and J dropped 3 bases, with 7 bases sitting between them. The sequenced sample was peripheral blood. The chain uses TRBV7-7 and TRBJ2-2, with unresolved D. The clonotype was recovered from a woman aged 40 to 55 with acute or convalescent COVID-19. The CDR3 DNA follows: TGTGCCAGCAGCCCCAGGCACACCGGGGAGCTGTTTTTT. As protein: CASSPRHTGELFF.